At least ten counts were recorded for the clone carrying this T cell receptor (beta chain). The antigen remains undetermined. The CDR3 totals 16 residues. The V end was cut by 1 base, the J end by 5 bases, with 14 bases between. Per the germline V gene, CDR1 is SGHTA and CDR2 is FQGNSA. The data were obtained in a study of early T cells in non-severe SARS-CoV-2 infection. Study information: Investigators sequenced bulk RNA drawn from unsorted whole blood, and chains remained unpaired.

Overall study findings and caveats: Anti-spike CD8 responses were favored in VDJdb matching, and private and CD4 specificities were missed.

Unique molecular identifiers were added to individual cDNA molecules. TCRdb reprocessed the 5' RACE reads with MiXCR, giving one entry per CDR3 protein. The sample lists roughly 58,000 distinct CDR3 sequences; approximately 12% were seen once. Sequencing was performed on whole blood. The TCR originated in an adult who was a healthcare worker with PCR-confirmed SARS-CoV-2 infection or an uninfected control (not recorded which). The chain combines TRBV7-2 with TRBJ1-4; possible D gene TRBD1, 5 bases. The CDR3 nucleotides read TGTGCCAGCAGCTTAGTGCTGACAGAGCCGAATGAAAAACTGTTTTTT. Translated, it gives CASSLVLTEPNEKLFF.